The sequence of this T cell receptor (beta chain) was determined in a study of T-cell reconstitution after alpha-beta-depleted transplantation in children. It was with unique molecular identifiers that the TCRbeta library was prepared. TCRdb redid the calling of the PCR reads with MiXCR, one entry per CDR3 protein. The sample consists of approximately 91,000 distinct CDR3 sequences, 7% to 10% of them appearing once. This CDR3 is 14 amino acids long. V was clipped by 4 bases and J by 9 bases, with 19 bases between them. The germline V gene encodes CDR1 SGHTA and CDR2 FQGNSA. Regarding this clonotype: A much larger clone lies a single base off, so this may be a read error.

The specimen was PBMCs from the stem cell graft donor, collected from the stem cell graft. The receptor comes from a human donor who donated a stem cell graft to a child with congenital amegakaryocytic thrombocytopenia. The chain combines TRBV7-2 with TRBJ2-7; weak D call: TRBD1 (6 bases). CDR3 residues: CASSSVDSFRGQYF. Written as DNA, the CDR3 is TGTGCCAGCAGCTCCGTGGACAGCTTTCGCGGGCAGTACTTC.